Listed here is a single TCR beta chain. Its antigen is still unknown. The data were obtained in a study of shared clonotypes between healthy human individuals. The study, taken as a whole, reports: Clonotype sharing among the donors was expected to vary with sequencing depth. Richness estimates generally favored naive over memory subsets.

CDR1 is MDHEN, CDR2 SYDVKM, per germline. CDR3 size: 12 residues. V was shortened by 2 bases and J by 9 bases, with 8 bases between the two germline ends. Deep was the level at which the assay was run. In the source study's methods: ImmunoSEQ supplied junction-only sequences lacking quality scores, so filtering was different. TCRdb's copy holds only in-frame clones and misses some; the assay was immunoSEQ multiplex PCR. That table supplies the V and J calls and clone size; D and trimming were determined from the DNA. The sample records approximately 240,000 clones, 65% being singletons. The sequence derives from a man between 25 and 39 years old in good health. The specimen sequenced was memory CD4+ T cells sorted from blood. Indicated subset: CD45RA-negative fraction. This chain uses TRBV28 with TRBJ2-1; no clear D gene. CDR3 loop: CASSLGPREQFF. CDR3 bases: TGTGCCAGCAGTTTAGGTCCGCGTGAGCAGTTCTTC.